The text below deals with one T cell receptor (beta chain). What it binds is unknown. This sample is part of a study of response to subunit inactivated influenza vaccine. Study results and limitations: Authors suggested few new T cells are recruited by each seasonal influenza vaccination.

There are 21 residues in the CDR3. The J segment lost 1 base and the V segment lost 1 base, leaving 13 bases of the junction unmatched. Germline CDR1 reads MDHEN; CDR2 reads SYDVKM. TCRdb itself ran the RT-PCR reads through MiXCR, one entry per CDR3 protein. The repertoire holds about 650,000 distinct CDR3 sequences, with around 15% as singletons. The rearrangement links TRBV28 to TRBJ2-2; the match to TRBD2 covers 12 bases. This receptor was obtained from a middle-aged man who received an inactivated influenza vaccine. The sequencing used PBMCs from blood, collected less than 15 days before vaccination. The CDR3 DNA reads as TGTGCCAGCAGTTTATCCTCGCCCCGACTAGCGGGGGACCAGAACACCGGGGAGCTGTTTTTT. This translates into CASSLSSPRLAGDQNTGELFF.